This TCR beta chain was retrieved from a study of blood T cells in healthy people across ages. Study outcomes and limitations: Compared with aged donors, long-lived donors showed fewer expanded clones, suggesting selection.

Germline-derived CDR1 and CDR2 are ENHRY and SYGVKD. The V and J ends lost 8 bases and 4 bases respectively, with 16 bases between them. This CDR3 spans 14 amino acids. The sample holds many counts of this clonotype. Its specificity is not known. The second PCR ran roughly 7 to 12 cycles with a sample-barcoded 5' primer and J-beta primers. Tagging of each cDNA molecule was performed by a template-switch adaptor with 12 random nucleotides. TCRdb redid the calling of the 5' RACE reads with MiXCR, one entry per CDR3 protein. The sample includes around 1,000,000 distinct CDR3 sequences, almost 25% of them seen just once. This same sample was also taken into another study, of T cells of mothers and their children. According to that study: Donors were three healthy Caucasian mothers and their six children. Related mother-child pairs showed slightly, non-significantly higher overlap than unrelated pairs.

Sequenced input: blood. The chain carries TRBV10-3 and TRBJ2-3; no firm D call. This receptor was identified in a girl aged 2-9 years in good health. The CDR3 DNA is TGTGCCATCGAGGCGGAAAAAGTCCCAGATACGCAGTATTTT. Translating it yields CAIEAEKVPDTQYF.